This T cell receptor (beta chain) stems from a study of a mutant IDH1 vaccine in newly diagnosed glioma. Sequencing was performed with immunoSEQ multiplex PCR; in TCRdb, only in-frame clones are kept and a portion is missing. This table has about 67,000 clones, approximately 91% appearing once. Trimming pared 3 bases from V and 4 bases from J, leaving 31 bases between. The germline V gene has CDR1 SGHDN and CDR2 FVKESK. The CDR3 has 21 residues. Time point noted: week 11, during vaccination. Every vaccination contained 300 ug of the mutant IDH1 20-mer peptide and was paired with topical imiquimod. Study-level points and caveats: The authors found pseudoprogression apparently unrelated to changes in top peripheral T cell clonotypes.

There are a few counts of this clone. Its target is unknown. Sequencing was performed on PBMCs, taken from a glioma patient whose treatment included an IDH1 peptide vaccine. The chain recombines TRBV14 with TRBJ1-3, with D maybe TRBD1 (6 bases). The clonotype comes from a man aged 35 to 55 with glioma. The CDR3 is CASSHDTWSGDFQDVGNTIYF. CDR3 sequence (DNA): TGTGCCAGCAGCCATGACACGTGGTCAGGGGATTTTCAGGATGTCGGAAACACCATATATTTT.